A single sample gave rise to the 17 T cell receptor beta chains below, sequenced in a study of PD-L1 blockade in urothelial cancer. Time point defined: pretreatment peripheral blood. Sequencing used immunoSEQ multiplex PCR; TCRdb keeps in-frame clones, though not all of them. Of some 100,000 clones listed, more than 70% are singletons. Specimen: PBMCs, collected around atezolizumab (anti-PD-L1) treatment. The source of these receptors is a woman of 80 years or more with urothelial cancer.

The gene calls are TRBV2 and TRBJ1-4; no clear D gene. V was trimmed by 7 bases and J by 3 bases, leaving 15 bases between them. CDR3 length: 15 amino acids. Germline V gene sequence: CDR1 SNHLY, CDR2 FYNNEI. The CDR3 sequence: CASTNFGASNEKLFF. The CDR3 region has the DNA TGTGCCAGCACAAACTTTGGAGCTTCTAATGAAAAACTGTTTTTT.

CDR3 sequence (DNA): TGTGCCACCGGGCGGGGGTCTGGGGCCAACGTCCTGACTTTC. Protein sequence: CATGRGSGANVLTF. The chain recombines TRBV15 with TRBJ2-6, with TRBD2 matching 7 bases. The germline V gene has CDR1 LNHNV and CDR2 YYDKDF (reference sequence). V shed 8 bases and J 1 base; nucleotides not matched to a gene: 2. The CDR3 runs to 14 residues.

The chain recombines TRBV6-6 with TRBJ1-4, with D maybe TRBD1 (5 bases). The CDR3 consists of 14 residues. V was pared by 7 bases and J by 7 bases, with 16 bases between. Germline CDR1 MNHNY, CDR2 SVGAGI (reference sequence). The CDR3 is CASTQTGGVEKLFF. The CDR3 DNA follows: TGTGCCAGCACCCAGACGGGGGGTGTTGAAAAACTGTTTTTT.

The CDR3 nucleotides are TGCGCCAGCAGCTCGGGACTAGCGGCCTTAGGGGCCAAAAACATTCAGTACTTC. As protein: CASSSGLAALGAKNIQYF. The chain combines TRBV5-1 with TRBJ2-4; 11 bases fit TRBD2. After removal of 3 bases from V and 1 base from J, the junction contained 9 bases not matched to a gene. Germline assignment: CDR1 SGHRS and CDR2 YFSETQ. CDR3 length equals 18 residues.

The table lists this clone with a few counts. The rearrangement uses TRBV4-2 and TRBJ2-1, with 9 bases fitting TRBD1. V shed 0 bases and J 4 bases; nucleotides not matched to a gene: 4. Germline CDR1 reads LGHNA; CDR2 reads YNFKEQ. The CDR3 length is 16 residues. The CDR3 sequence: CASSQDTQGAYNEQFF. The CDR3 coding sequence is TGTGCCAGCAGCCAAGACACACAGGGGGCATACAATGAGCAGTTCTTC.

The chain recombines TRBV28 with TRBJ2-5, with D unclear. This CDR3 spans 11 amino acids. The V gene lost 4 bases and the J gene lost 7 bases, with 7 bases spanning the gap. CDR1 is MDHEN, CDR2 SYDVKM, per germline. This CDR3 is CASSSGVTQYF. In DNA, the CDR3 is TGTGCCAGCAGTTCCGGAGTGACCCAGTACTTC.

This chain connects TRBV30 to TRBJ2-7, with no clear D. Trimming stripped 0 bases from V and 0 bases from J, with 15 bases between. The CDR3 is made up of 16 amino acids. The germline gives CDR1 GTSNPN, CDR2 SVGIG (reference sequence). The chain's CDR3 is CAWSVWRLASSYEQYF. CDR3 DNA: TGTGCCTGGAGTGTATGGCGACTCGCAAGCTCCTACGAGCAGTACTTC.

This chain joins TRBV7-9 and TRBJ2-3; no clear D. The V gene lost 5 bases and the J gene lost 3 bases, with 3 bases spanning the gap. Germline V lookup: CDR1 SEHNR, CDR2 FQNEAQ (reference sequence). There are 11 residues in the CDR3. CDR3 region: CASSPTDTQYF. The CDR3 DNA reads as TGTGCCAGCAGCCCGACAGATACGCAGTATTTT. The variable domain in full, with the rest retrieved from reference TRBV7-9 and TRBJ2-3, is DTGVSQNPRHKITKRGQNVTFRCDPISEHNRLYWYRQTLGQGPEFLTYFQNEAQLEKSRLLSDRFSAERPKGSFSTLEIQRTEQGDSAMYLCASSPTDTQYFGPGTRLTVL.

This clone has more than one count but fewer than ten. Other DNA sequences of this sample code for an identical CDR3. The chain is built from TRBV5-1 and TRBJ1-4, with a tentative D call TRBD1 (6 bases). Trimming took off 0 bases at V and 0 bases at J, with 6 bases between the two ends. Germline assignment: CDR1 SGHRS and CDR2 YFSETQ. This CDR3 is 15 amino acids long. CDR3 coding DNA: TGCGCCAGCAGCTTGGCAGGGGCAACTAATGAAAAACTGTTTTTT. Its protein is CASSLAGATNEKLFF.

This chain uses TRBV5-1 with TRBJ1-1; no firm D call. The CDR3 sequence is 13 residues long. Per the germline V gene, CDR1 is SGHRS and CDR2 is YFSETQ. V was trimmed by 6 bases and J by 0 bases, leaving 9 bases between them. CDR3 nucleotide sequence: TGCGCCAGCAAAATACAGATGAACACTGAAGCTTTCTTT. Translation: CASKIQMNTEAFF.

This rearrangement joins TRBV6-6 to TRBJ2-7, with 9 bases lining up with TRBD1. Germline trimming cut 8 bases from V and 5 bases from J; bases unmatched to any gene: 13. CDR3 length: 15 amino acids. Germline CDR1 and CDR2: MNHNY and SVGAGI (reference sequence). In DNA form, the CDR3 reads TGTGCCAGCCGAGCTGGAACAGGGGGCCGAAACGAGCAGTACTTC. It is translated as CASRAGTGGRNEQYF.

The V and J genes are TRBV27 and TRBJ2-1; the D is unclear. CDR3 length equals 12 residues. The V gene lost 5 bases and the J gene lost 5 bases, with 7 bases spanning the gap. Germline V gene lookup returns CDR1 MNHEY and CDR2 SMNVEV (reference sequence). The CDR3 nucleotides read TGTGCCAGCAGTCAGAAAAACAATGAGCAGTTCTTC. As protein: CASSQKNNEQFF.

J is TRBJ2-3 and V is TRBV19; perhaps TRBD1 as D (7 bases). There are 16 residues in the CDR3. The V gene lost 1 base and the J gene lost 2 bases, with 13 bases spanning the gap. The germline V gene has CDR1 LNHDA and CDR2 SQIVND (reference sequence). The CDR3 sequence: CASSIGAGGYTDTQYF. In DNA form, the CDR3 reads TGTGCCAGTAGTATAGGAGCAGGGGGGTACACAGATACGCAGTATTTT.

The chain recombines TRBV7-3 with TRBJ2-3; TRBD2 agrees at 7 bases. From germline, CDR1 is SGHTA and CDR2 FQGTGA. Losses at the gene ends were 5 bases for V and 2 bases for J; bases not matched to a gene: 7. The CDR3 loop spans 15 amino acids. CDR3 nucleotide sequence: TGTGCCAGCAGCCCCAGCGGGAAACACACAGATACGCAGTATTTT. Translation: CASSPSGKHTDTQYF.

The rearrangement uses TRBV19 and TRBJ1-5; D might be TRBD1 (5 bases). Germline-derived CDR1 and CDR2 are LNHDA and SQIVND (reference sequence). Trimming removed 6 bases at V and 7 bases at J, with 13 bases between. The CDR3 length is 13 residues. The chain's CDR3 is CASRPGIGQPQHF. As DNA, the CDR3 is TGTGCCAGTAGACCAGGGATAGGGCAGCCCCAGCATTTT.

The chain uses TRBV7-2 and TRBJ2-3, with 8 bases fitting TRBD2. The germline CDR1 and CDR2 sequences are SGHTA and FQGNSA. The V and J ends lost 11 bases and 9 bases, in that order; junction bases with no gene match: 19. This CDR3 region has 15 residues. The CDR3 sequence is CASHIPSGGPRTQYF. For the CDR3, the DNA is TGTGCCTCTCACATTCCCAGCGGGGGACCTCGGACGCAGTATTTT.

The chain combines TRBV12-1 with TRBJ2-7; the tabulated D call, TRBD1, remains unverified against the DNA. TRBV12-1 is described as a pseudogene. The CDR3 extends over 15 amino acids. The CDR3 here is CASSLGRQGPYEQYF. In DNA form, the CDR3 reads TGTGCCAGCAGCTTGGGGAGACAGGGGCCCTACGAGCAGTACTTC.